What follows is one T cell receptor (beta chain) and its context. Its antigen is still unknown. This sample is drawn from a study of identical twins. Broader study findings: Models came in too low on out-of-frame TCR alpha sharing in monozygotic twins.

TCRdb reanalysed the 5' RACE reads using MiXCR and keeps one entry per CDR3 protein. This sample has some 1,600,000 distinct CDR3 sequences, with 25% to 35% found just once. This CDR3 is 11 amino acids long. V lost 3 bases and J 3 bases, leaving 4 bases between the germline ends. Germline V gene data show CDR1 as DFQATT and CDR2 as SNEGSKA (reference sequence). Sequenced input: cord blood. V gene TRBV20-1 combines with J gene TRBJ2-3; D is unresolved. The TCR was taken from a newborn girl in good health. CDR3 residues: CSASVTDTQYF. The CDR3 nucleotides are TGCAGTGCTAGTGTTACAGATACGCAGTATTTT.